This TCR beta chain derives from a study of OX40 agonist ivuxolimab in advanced cancers. Concerning the study at large: The costimulatory receptor OX40 (CD134) was targeted by ivuxolimab, a fully human IgG2 agonistic monoclonal antibody. Of the approximately 50 dose-escalation patients, hepatocellular carcinoma was present in 19, melanoma in approximately 15, renal cell carcinoma in 9 and head and neck cancer in 9. In the dose-escalation cohort, 70% to 90% of patients were male, and the mean age was 60 years with a range of roughly 20 to 80. The paper describes the monotherapy dose-escalation part (N ≈ 52 patients) of the phase I trial of ivuxolimab. Intravenous ivuxolimab was administered to patients every 2 weeks at six dose levels: 0.01, 0.1, 0.3, 1.5, 3 and 10 mg/kg. The purpose of peripheral TCRbeta sequencing was to test whether ivuxolimab changed TCR sequence diversity and led to clonal T-cell expansion. Partial responses occurred in three dose-escalation patients: two with cutaneous melanoma and one with hepatocellular carcinoma. Patients were allowed to have had prior anti-PD-1, anti-PD-L1 or anti-CTLA-4 therapy, and approximately 37% of the dose-escalation patients had been treated with checkpoint inhibitors.

About this clone itself: Its cognate antigen has yet to be identified. No base-level quality is on record; no much larger clone is a single base apart.

Results and caveats for the whole study, not just this receptor: Low levels of normalized T-cell clonal expansion were also seen in some patients who did not respond. The antigen specificity of the clonally expanded peripheral T cells was not determined. At doses of 0.1 to 3.0 mg/kg, clonal expansion of both CD4+ and CD8+ T cells in blood was seen between baseline and week 6. In the 0.1-3.0 mg/kg groups, partial responders were among the patients with the lowest normalized peripheral clonal expansion, particularly in CD8+ T cells. After ivuxolimab, CD8+ T cells had more expanded clones than CD4+ T cells on average.

Genomic DNA was extracted from sorted cells for sequencing of the TCRbeta CDR3 region. TCRbeta CDR3 regions were sequenced using the immunoSEQ Assay. What TCRdb holds here is the immuneACCESS table cut down to in-frame rearrangements. Part of the clones is not present; checked against another copy, under half of the missing clones reflect an unresolved V gene, and the others are unexplained. In all, the sample holds about 99,000 clones, and roughly 95% of those were seen once. The ten largest account for 2% to 2.5% of the sample. Patients with a history of autoimmune disease or receiving systemic immunosuppression were excluded from the trial. In every dose cohort, peripheral blood was drawn for TCR sequencing at baseline, cycle 4 day 1, and cycle 7 day 1. Samples came from an open-label, multicenter, first-in-human phase I dose-escalation trial of ivuxolimab. The trial enrolled adults with locally advanced or metastatic head and neck squamous cell, hepatocellular, melanoma or renal cell carcinoma. Before TCR sequencing, CD4+ T cells and CD8+ T cells from peripheral blood were sorted into separate populations.

The germline ends are 11 bases apart after V is trimmed by 8 bases and J by 4 bases. There are 13 amino acids in the CDR3, from cysteine to phenylalanine inclusive. Kept here is only the CDR3 DNA, which spans 39 bases and is read in frame from base 1. The CDR1 and CDR2 encoded by the germline V gene (reference sequence) are LNHDA and SQIVND. Specimen: CD4+ or CD8+ T cells sorted from blood, collected in a trial of the OX40 agonist ivuxolimab. This TCR came from an adult with an advanced solid tumor such as melanoma, head and neck, liver or kidney cancer. The receptor chain draws on TRBV19 and TRBJ2-2; the D gene is not confidently resolved. The sequenced DNA: TGTGCCAGTGGAAGCCTGCTCACCGGGGAGCTGTTTTTT. Translation gives CASGSLLTGELFF.